What follows are 2 T cell receptor beta chains derived from one specimen sequenced in a study of identical twins. TCRdb itself ran the 5' RACE reads through MiXCR, one entry per CDR3 protein. Seen here are about 690,000 distinct CDR3 sequences, 21% observed once, and the top ten hold 4% to 5.5%. These same records also appear under a second study, on T cells expressing NK-cell markers.

The sequencing sample was made of PBMCs. Source of these receptors: a woman younger than 30 in good health.

The sample holds many counts of this clonotype. This chain links TRBV12-3 or TRBV12-4 with TRBJ1-4; D gene ambiguous. The CDR3 runs to 12 residues. Trimming stripped 7 bases from V and 1 base from J, with 4 bases between. The CDR3 is CASKGTNEKLFF. In DNA, the CDR3 is TGTGCCAGCAAGGGAACTAATGAAAAACTGTTTTTT.

The chain joins TRBV20-1 to TRBJ2-7; 13 positions match TRBD2. V lost 4 bases, J lost 7 bases, and 10 bases stayed unmatched. This CDR3 spans 15 amino acids. In germline, CDR1 is DFQATT, CDR2 SNEGSKA (reference sequence). CDR3 sequence: CSAMSRLAGGAEQYF. DNA for the CDR3: TGCAGTGCTATGAGCCGACTAGCGGGAGGCGCAGAGCAGTACTTC.